This passage covers 13 T cell receptor beta chains from one sample sequenced in a study of shared clonotypes between healthy human individuals. TCRdb keeps only in-frame clones here, not all; method: immunoSEQ multiplex PCR. The repertoire holds over a million clones, with 75% to 80% as singletons. The sample comprised memory CD4+ T cells from PBMCs. As for subset: CD45RA-negative fraction. Every receptor here comes from a man younger than 35 in good health. Some clones in this sample may be carry-over from other donors' samples.

This clone was counted between two and nine times. The CDR3 nucleotides are TGCGCCAGCAGTCACGGGGACGAGCAGTACTTC. Protein sequence: CASSHGDEQYF. The chain carries TRBV10-2 and TRBJ2-7; D perhaps matches TRBD2 (5 bases). The CDR3 is made up of 11 amino acids. The germline V and J ends were trimmed by 5 bases and 5 bases, with 7 bases remaining between them. CDR1 is WSHSY and CDR2 is SAAADI in the germline V gene.

The chain recombines TRBV25-1 with TRBJ2-3, with 7 bases aligning to TRBD1. From germline, CDR1 is MGHDK and CDR2 SYGVNS. The CDR3 extends over 17 amino acids. The J segment lost 3 bases and the V segment lost 3 bases, leaving 12 bases of the junction unmatched. The CDR3 region is CASSDQKGTARTDTQYF. Here the CDR3 DNA reads TGTGCCAGCAGTGACCAAAAGGGGACAGCGCGGACAGATACGCAGTATTTT.

As regards this clone: The sample contains more than one DNA sequence encoding this CDR3. The chain couples TRBV27 to TRBJ1-3; no clear D. V dropped 2 bases and J dropped 2 bases, with 4 bases sitting between them. Germline V gene lookup returns CDR1 MNHEY and CDR2 SMNVEV (reference sequence). This CDR3 contains 13 residues. The CDR3 DNA follows: TGTGCCAGCAGTTTAAGGGCTGGAAACACCATATATTTT. Translating it yields CASSLRAGNTIYF.

V and J are TRBV11-2 and TRBJ1-5; D gene unclear. Trimming took 2 bases from V and 5 from J, leaving 7 bases between them. The CDR3 totals 13 residues. Germline-derived CDR1 and CDR2 are SGHAT and FQNNGV. The CDR3 spells CASSLQVDQPQHF. CDR3 bases: TGTGCCAGCAGCTTACAGGTAGATCAGCCCCAGCATTTT.

This chain links TRBV7-3 with TRBJ2-6, with a weak D call TRBD1 (5 bases). Germline V gene lookup returns CDR1 SGHTA and CDR2 FQGTGA. The CDR3 has 18 amino acids. Trimming stripped 1 base from V and 0 bases from J, with 13 bases between. Here the CDR3 DNA reads TGTGCCAGCAGCTTAAGGACACCAGTTAACTCTGGGGCCAACGTCCTGACTTTC. Protein: CASSLRTPVNSGANVLTF.

The rearrangement joins TRBV6-5 to TRBJ1-2, with D uncertain. This CDR3 region has 15 residues. V was trimmed by 0 bases and J by 7 bases, leaving 15 bases between them. Germline lookup yields CDR1 MNHEY and CDR2 SVGAGI. The CDR3, as DNA: TGTGCCAGCAGTTACTCGATGCGGGTTTCCTCTGGCTACACCTTC. It yields the protein CASSYSMRVSSGYTF.

J is TRBJ2-1 and V is TRBV29-1; weak D call: TRBD1 (7 bases). The CDR3 loop spans 14 amino acids. V was clipped by 6 bases and J by 4 bases, with 16 bases between them. From germline, CDR1 is SQVTM and CDR2 ANQGSEA. CDR3 DNA: TGCAGCGTACTACCAGGGGGGACTTACAATGAGCAGTTCTTC. Residues: CSVLPGGTYNEQFF.

This clone came up a few times. The CDR3 region has the DNA TGCAGTGCTAGGGAGGACATTGGGCTGTTTTTT. Translating it yields CSAREDIGLFF. V usage is TRBV20-1 and J usage is TRBJ2-2, with D possibly being TRBD1 or TRBD2 (5 bases each). V shed 3 bases and J shed 13 bases, with 12 bases lying between them. Germline V gene sequence: CDR1 DFQATT, CDR2 SNEGSKA (reference sequence). CDR3 size: 11 residues.

The V call is TRBV28, the J call TRBJ1-5; 7 positions match TRBD1. CDR1 is MDHEN and CDR2 is SYDVKM in the germline V gene. The CDR3 contains 14 residues. V gave up 4 bases and J gave up 4 bases; unmatched junction bases: 4. DNA for the CDR3: TGTGCCAGCAGTTCCCCACAGGGGAATCAGCCCCAGCATTTT. This sequence encodes CASSSPQGNQPQHF.

Remarks on this clone: It may be a read error: a sequence one base away is much more abundant. The genes are TRBV9 and TRBJ1-1; 7 nucleotides agree with TRBD1. Germline CDR1 SGDLS, CDR2 YYNGEE. The CDR3 consists of 17 residues. CDR3 nucleotides: TGTGCCAGCAGCGTAGTAGGGAGGGGGCAGATGAACACTGAAGCTTCCTTT. Its translation is CASSVVGRGQMNTEASF.

The chain is built from TRBV5-1 and TRBJ2-5; possible D gene TRBD1, 5 bases. The germline V and J ends were trimmed by 0 bases and 0 bases, with 12 bases remaining between them. CDR3 length: 16 residues. Germline V gene data show CDR1 as SGHRS and CDR2 as YFSETQ. The DNA for the CDR3 is TGCGCCAGCAGCTTGGCCTTGGACATGTACCAAGAGACCCAGTACTTC. Residues: CASSLALDMYQETQYF.

This clone was detected once. CDR3 region: CASSPRPGTLMNTEAFF. The CDR3 bases are TGTGCCAGCAGCCCCCGCCCCGGGACACTAATGAACACTGAAGCTTTCTTT. The J gene is TRBJ1-1, the V gene TRBV7-9, with D maybe TRBD1 (6 bases). This CDR3 has 17 residues. Looked up from germline, CDR1 is SEHNR and CDR2 is FQNEAQ (reference sequence). Trimming removed 5 bases from V and 0 bases from J, with 19 bases in between.

The chain combines TRBV28 with TRBJ1-2; tentatively, D is TRBD1 (6 bases). Germline values: CDR1 MDHEN, CDR2 SYDVKM. This CDR3 region has 19 residues. V lost 4 bases, J lost 4 bases, and 28 bases lay in between. The CDR3, as DNA: TGTGCCAGCAGTTCCTCTACCCCTCGGGACACTTCGCAGGGCTATGGCTACACCTTC. Amino acid sequence: CASSSSTPRDTSQGYGYTF.